This T cell receptor beta chain was recovered during a study of post-analysis software for immune sequencing data. At the level of the study: Both relapsing-remitting and secondary progressive multiple sclerosis featured among the disease courses, as did progressive-relapsing multiple sclerosis.

This clonotype was observed once. As yet, its antigen is unknown. Presence of unique molecular identifiers characterized the TCR beta cDNA libraries. Researchers reported about 500,000 cDNA molecules coming from around 1 to 10 million T cells. MiXCR, run by TCRdb on the PCR reads, gives a single entry per CDR3 protein. Of roughly 620,000 distinct CDR3 sequences in the sample, about 44% were seen once. Whole-study findings and limits: Patients had higher frequencies than controls of about 5 TRBV segments, including TRBV5-6, TRBV5-1 and TRBV20-1.

Germline CDR1 reads SGHKS; CDR2 reads YYEKEE (reference sequence). With 4 bases removed from V and 0 bases from J, the gap between germline ends came to 16 bases. The CDR3 contains 16 residues. The material sequenced was blood. This rearrangement joins TRBV5-5 to TRBJ2-5; perhaps TRBD2 as D (6 bases). The TCR comes from a girl between 5 and 17 years old with multiple sclerosis. CDR3 amino acids: CASSLRTTANQETQYF. The CDR3 DNA reads as TGTGCCAGCAGCCTCCGGACTACAGCAAACCAAGAGACCCAGTACTTC.